This T cell receptor beta chain came from a study of early T cells in non-severe SARS-CoV-2 infection. CDR1 and CDR2 (germline): SGHVS, FNYEAQ. V was trimmed by 0 bases and J by 1 base, leaving 9 bases between them. This CDR3 is 16 amino acids long. MiXCR, run by TCRdb on the 5' RACE reads, gives a single entry per CDR3 protein. Of 25,000 to 30,000 distinct CDR3 sequences listed, roughly 6% are singletons. The table lists this clonotype with many counts. This sequence was found in an adult who was a healthcare worker with PCR-confirmed SARS-CoV-2 infection or an uninfected control (not recorded which). Sequences were obtained from whole blood. The J gene is TRBJ2-2, the V gene TRBV7-6; possibly TRBD2 for D (6 bases). The DNA of the CDR3 is TGTGCCAGCAGCTTAGCCAGGCGGGGGAACACCGGGGAGCTGTTTTTT. Translated, it gives CASSLARRGNTGELFF.